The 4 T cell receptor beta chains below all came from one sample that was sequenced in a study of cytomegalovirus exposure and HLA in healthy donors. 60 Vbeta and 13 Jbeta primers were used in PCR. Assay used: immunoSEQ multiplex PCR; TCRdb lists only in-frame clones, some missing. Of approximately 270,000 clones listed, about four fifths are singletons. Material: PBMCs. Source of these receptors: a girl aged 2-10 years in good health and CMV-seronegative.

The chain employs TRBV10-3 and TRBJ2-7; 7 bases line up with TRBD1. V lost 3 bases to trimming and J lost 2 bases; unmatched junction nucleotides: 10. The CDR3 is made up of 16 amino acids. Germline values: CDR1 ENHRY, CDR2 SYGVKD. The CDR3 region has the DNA TGTGCCATCAGTGATCCTCCAGGGGGACCGGCCTACGAGCAGTACTTC. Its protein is CAISDPPGGPAYEQYF.

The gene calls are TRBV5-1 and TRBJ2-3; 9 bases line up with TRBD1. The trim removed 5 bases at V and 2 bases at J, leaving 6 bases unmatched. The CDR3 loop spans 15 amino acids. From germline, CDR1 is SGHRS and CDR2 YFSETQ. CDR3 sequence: CASSQQGATTDTQYF. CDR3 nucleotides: TGCGCCAGCAGTCAACAGGGGGCAACCACAGATACGCAGTATTTT.

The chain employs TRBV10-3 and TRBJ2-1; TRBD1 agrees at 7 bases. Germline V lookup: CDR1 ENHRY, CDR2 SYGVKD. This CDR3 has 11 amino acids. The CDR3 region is CATGTDNEQFF. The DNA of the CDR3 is TGTGCGACCGGGACAGACAATGAGCAGTTCTTC.

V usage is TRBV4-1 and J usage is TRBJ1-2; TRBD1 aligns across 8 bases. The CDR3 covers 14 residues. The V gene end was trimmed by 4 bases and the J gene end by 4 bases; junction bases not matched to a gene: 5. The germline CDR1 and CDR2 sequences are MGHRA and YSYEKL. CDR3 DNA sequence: TGCGCCAGCAGCCCAAATACAGGGGGCTATGGCTACACCTTC. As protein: CASSPNTGGYGYTF.